Described below is a single T cell receptor beta chain sequence and its context. What it recognizes is unknown. The data originate from a study of cytomegalovirus exposure and HLA in healthy donors. Study-level background: The 120 or so validation repertoires used a platform that matched the one used for the roughly 700 first-cohort repertoires, as a later analysis reported.

Study results and limitations: Reported results showed that the classifier diagnosed cytomegalovirus status with high specificity and sensitivity. The investigators catalogued 150 to 200 TCR beta chains as cytomegalovirus-associated.

CDR1 SGDLS and CDR2 YYNGEE come from the germline V gene. CDR3 length: 15 amino acids. Trimming cost V 0 bases and J 6 bases, with 16 bases left between them. Sequencing was performed with immunoSEQ multiplex PCR; in TCRdb, only in-frame clones are kept and a portion is missing. This sample has roughly 65,000 clones, with 92% found just once. The clonotype originates from a young man in good health and CMV-seropositive. Input material: PBMCs. The V call is TRBV9, the J call TRBJ2-7, with D possibly matching TRBD1 (6 bases). Here the CDR3 DNA reads TGTGCCAGCAGCGTAGATAACAGGGTTTCGGGCGAGCAGTACTTC. Residues: CASSVDNRVSGEQYF.